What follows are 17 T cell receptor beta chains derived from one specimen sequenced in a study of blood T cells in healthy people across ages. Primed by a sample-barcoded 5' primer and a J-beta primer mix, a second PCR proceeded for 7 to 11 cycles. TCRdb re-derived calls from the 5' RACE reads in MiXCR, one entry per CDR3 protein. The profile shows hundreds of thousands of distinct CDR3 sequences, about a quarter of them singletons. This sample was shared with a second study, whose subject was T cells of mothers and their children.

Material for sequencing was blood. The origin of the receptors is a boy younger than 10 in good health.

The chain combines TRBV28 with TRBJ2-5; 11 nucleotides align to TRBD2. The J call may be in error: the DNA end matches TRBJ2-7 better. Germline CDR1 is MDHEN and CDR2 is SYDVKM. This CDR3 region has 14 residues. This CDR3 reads CASRLTSGAYEQYF. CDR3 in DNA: TGTGCCAGCAGACTGACTAGCGGGGCCTACGAGCAGTACTTC.

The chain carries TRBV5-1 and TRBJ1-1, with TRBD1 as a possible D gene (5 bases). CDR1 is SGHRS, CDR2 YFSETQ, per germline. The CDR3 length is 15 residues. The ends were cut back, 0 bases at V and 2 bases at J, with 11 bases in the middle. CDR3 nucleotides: TGCGCCAGCAGCTTGGCCGATGGGGCTAACACTGAAGCTTTCTTT. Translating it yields CASSLADGANTEAFF.

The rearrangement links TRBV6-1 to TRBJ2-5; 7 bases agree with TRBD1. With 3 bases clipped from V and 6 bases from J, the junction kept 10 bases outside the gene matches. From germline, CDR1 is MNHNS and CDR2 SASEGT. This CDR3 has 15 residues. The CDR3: CASSEMTGSGKTQYF. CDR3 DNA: TGTGCCAGCAGTGAGATGACAGGGTCTGGGAAGACCCAGTACTTC.

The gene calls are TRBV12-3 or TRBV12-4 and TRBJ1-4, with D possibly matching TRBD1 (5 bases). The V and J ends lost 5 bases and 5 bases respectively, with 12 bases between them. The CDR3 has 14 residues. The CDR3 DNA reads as TGTGCCAGCAGTACCGGGACGGGAAATGAAAAACTGTTTTTT. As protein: CASSTGTGNEKLFF.

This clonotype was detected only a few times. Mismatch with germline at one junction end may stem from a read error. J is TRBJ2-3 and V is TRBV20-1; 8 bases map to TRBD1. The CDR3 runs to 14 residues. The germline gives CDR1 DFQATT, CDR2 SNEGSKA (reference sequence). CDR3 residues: CSAVFRGRTGTQYF. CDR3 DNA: TGCAGTGCCGTCTTCAGGGGGCGGACAGGTACGCAGTATTTT.

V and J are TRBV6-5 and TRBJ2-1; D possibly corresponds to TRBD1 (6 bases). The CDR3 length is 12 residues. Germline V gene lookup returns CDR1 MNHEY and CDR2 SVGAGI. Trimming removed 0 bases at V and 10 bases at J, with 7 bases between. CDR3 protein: CASSYSTGEQFF. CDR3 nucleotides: TGTGCCAGCAGTTACTCGACAGGCGAGCAGTTCTTC.

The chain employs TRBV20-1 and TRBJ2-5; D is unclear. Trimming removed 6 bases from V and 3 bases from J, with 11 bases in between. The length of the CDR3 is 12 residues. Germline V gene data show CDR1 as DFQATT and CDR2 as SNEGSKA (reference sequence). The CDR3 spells CSALVRKETQYF. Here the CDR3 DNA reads TGCAGTGCCCTCGTGCGGAAAGAGACCCAGTACTTC.

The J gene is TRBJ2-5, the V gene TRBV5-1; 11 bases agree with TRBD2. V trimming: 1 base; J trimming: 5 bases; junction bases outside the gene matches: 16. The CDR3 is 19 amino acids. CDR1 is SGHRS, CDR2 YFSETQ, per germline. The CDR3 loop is CASSLPGTSGSTPQETQYF. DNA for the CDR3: TGCGCCAGCAGCTTGCCTGGGACTAGCGGATCAACACCCCAGGAGACCCAGTACTTC.

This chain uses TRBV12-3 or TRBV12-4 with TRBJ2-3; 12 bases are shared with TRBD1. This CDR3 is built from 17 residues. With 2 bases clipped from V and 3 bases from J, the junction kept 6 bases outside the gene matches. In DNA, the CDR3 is TGTGCCAGCAGTTTAAGAGGGGACAGGGGGCGGACAGATACGCAGTATTTT. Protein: CASSLRGDRGRTDTQYF.

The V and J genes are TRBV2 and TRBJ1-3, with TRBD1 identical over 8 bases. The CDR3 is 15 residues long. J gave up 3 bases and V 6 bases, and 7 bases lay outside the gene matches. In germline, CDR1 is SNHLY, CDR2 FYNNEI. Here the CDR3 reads CASRDPGTGGNTIYF. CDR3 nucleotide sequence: TGTGCCAGCAGGGACCCCGGGACAGGTGGAAACACCATATATTTT.

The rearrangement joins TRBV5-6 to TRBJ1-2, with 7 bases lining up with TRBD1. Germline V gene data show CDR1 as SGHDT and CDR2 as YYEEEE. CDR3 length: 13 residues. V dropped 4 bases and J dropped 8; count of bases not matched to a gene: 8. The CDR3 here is CASSPTGRGGYTF. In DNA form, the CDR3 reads TGTGCCAGCAGCCCGACAGGGAGGGGAGGCTACACCTTC.

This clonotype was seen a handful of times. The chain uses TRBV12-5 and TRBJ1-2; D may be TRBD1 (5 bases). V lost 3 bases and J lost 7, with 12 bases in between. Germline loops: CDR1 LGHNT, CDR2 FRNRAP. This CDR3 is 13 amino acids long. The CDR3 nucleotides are TGTGCTAGTGGTTTCAGGAGGGACGGTGGCTACACCTTC. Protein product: CASGFRRDGGYTF.

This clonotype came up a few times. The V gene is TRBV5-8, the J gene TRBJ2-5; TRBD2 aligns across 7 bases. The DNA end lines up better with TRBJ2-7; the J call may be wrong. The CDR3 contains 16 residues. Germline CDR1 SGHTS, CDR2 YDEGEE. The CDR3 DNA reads TGTGCCAGCAGCTTGGAGGCGGGAGAGGACCCCTACGAGCAGTACTTC. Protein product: CASSLEAGEDPYEQYF.

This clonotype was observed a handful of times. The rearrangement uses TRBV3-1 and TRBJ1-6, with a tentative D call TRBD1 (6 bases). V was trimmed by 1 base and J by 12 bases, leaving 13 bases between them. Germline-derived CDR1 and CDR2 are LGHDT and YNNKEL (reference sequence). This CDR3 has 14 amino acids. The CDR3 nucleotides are TGTGCCAGCAGCCAAGGGACAGCCACGGGACCCCTCCACTTT. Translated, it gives CASSQGTATGPLHF.

The CDR3 protein is CASSQGLDREAGANVLTF. The CDR3 nucleotides are TGCGCCAGCAGCCAAGGGTTAGACAGGGAGGCTGGGGCCAACGTCCTGACTTTC. The chain couples TRBV4-3 to TRBJ2-6; D is possibly TRBD1 (7 bases). CDR3 size: 18 residues. Trimming pared 1 base from V and 2 bases from J, leaving 15 bases between. CDR1 and CDR2 from the germline V gene are LGHNA and YSLEER.

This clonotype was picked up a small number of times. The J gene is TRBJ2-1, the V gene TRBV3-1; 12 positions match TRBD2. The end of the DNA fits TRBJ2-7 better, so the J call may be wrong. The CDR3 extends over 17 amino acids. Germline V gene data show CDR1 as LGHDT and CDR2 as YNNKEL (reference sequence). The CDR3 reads CASSQGLAGALTYEQYF. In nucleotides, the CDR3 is TGTGCCAGCAGCCAAGGACTAGCGGGGGCCCTAACCTACGAGCAGTACTTC.

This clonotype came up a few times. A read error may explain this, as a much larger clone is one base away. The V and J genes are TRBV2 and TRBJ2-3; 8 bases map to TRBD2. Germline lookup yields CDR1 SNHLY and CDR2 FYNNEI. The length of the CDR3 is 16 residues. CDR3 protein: CAGSENAGGSTDTQYF. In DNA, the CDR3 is TGTGCCGGCAGTGAAAACGCGGGGGGCTCCACAGATACGCAGTATTTT. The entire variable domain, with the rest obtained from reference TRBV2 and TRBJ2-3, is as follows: EPEVTQTPSHQVTQMGQEVILRCVPISNHLYFYWYRQILGQKVEFLVSFYNNEISEKSEIFDDQFSVERPDGSNFTLKIRSTKLEDSAMYFCAGSENAGGSTDTQYFGPGTRLTVL.